Each of the 21 T cell receptor beta chains below was sequenced from the same sample in a study of blood T cell repertoires in COVID-19. Produced via immunoSEQ multiplex PCR; TCRdb's table is partial and in-frame only. The profile shows some 210,000 clones, 80% to 90% of them singletons. The sequencing sample was made of peripheral blood. Receptors originate from a human donor in a cohort sampled during active COVID-19.

The chain recombines TRBV6-6 with TRBJ1-1; unclear D gene. Germline assignment: CDR1 MNHNY and CDR2 SVGAGI (reference sequence). V lost 2 bases, J lost 5 bases, and 15 bases lay in between. This CDR3 spans 15 amino acids. The CDR3 protein is CASSYSPPFGTEAFF. The CDR3, as DNA: TGTGCCAGCAGTTACAGCCCCCCCTTTGGTACTGAAGCTTTCTTT.

The chain is built from TRBV7-2 and TRBJ2-7, with TRBD1 identical over 9 bases. J was trimmed by 6 bases and V by 3 bases; bases with no gene match: 6. CDR3 length: 14 residues. Germline CDR1 reads SGHTA; CDR2 reads FQGNSA. CDR3 sequence: CASSFLGQGLEQYF. The CDR3 DNA follows: TGTGCCAGCAGCTTCCTAGGACAGGGGCTCGAGCAGTACTTC.

This sequence joins TRBV7-2 and TRBJ2-5; 12 nucleotides agree with TRBD2. After removal of 4 bases from V and 0 bases from J, the junction contained 6 bases not matched to a gene. Per the germline V gene, CDR1 is SGHTA and CDR2 is FQGNSA. The CDR3 consists of 17 residues. CDR3 residues: CASSSQLAGGYQETQYF. The CDR3 bases are TGTGCCAGCAGCTCCCAACTAGCGGGGGGCTACCAAGAGACCCAGTACTTC.

V usage is TRBV4-2 and J usage is TRBJ1-4; no reliable D call. The CDR3 runs to 16 residues. Germline assignment: CDR1 LGHNA and CDR2 YNFKEQ. V gave up 5 bases and J gave up 0 bases, with 13 bases separating them. The CDR3 loop reads CASSTRPLATNEKLFF. CDR3 DNA sequence: TGTGCCAGCAGCACCCGACCACTAGCAACTAATGAAAAACTGTTTTTT.

This chain connects TRBV13 to TRBJ1-2; 7 nucleotides align to TRBD1. The V gene's germline CDR1 is PRHDT and CDR2 FYEKMQ (reference sequence). The V and J ends lost 5 bases and 0 bases, in that order; junction bases with no gene match: 9. The length of the CDR3 is 16 residues. CDR3 sequence (DNA): TGTGCCAGCAGCACCTTCACCGGGACAGCTAACTATGGCTACACCTTC. The encoded protein is CASSTFTGTANYGYTF. Based on the CDR3 plus reference TRBV13 and TRBJ1-2, the full variable domain is AAGVIQSPRHLIKEKRETATLKCYPIPRHDTVYWYQQGPGQDPQFLISFYEKMQSDKGSIPDRFSAQQFSDYHSELNMSSLELGDSALYFCASSTFTGTANYGYTFGSGTRLTVV.

This chain links TRBV5-1 with TRBJ2-1; TRBD1 aligns across 7 bases. Per germline, CDR1 SGHRS and CDR2 YFSETQ. J was trimmed by 5 bases and V by 0 bases; bases with no gene match: 2. The CDR3 length is 14 residues. CDR3 in amino acids: CASSLEGANNEQFF. The CDR3 bases are TGCGCCAGCAGCTTGGAGGGGGCTAACAATGAGCAGTTCTTC.

The V gene is TRBV7-2, the J gene TRBJ2-7; perhaps TRBD1 as D (6 bases). In germline, CDR1 is SGHTA, CDR2 FQGNSA. V gave up 5 bases and J gave up 6 bases, with 26 bases separating them. The CDR3 has 17 amino acids. The CDR3: CASSRDQRQVGGLEQYF. CDR3 nucleotide sequence: TGTGCCAGCAGCAGAGACCAAAGACAGGTCGGAGGCCTCGAGCAGTACTTC.

The rearrangement links TRBV5-5 to TRBJ1-1; D not resolved. CDR1 and CDR2 (germline): SGHKS, YYEKEE (reference sequence). V gave up 2 bases and J gave up 6 bases, with 11 bases separating them. This CDR3 is built from 13 residues. DNA of the CDR3: TGTGCCAGCAGCTTCCGCCGGTCCCCTGAAGCTTTCTTT. The encoded protein is CASSFRRSPEAFF.

The V gene is TRBV6-5, the J gene TRBJ1-1; perhaps TRBD1 as D (5 bases). Germline-derived CDR1 and CDR2 are MNHEY and SVGAGI. The CDR3 loop spans 14 amino acids. Trimming cost V 6 bases and J 5 bases, with 16 bases left between them. Here the CDR3 reads CASSSGIGGTEAFF. The CDR3 DNA follows: TGTGCCAGCAGCTCGGGTATCGGGGGGACTGAAGCTTTCTTT.

This chain connects TRBV27 to TRBJ2-2; D not resolved. V lost 1 base and J lost 4, with 4 bases in between. The CDR3 loop spans 13 amino acids. Per germline, CDR1 MNHEY and CDR2 SMNVEV (reference sequence). CDR3 sequence (DNA): TGTGCCAGCAGTTTATACACCACCGGGGAGCTGTTTTTT. Translating it yields CASSLYTTGELFF.

The chain is built from TRBV2 and TRBJ2-5; no reliable D call. Trimming pared 8 bases from V and 4 bases from J, leaving 11 bases between. This CDR3 has 12 amino acids. Germline CDR1 reads SNHLY; CDR2 reads FYNNEI. This CDR3 reads CASSSVPETQYF. CDR3 nucleotide sequence: TGTGCCAGCTCCTCGGTCCCAGAGACCCAGTACTTC.

The chain employs TRBV5-1 and TRBJ2-7, with unresolved D. CDR1 is SGHRS and CDR2 is YFSETQ in the germline V gene. The germline V and J ends were trimmed by 1 base and 3 bases, with 8 bases remaining between them. The CDR3 sequence is 13 residues long. CDR3: CASSLPPVYEQYF. The CDR3 region has the DNA TGCGCCAGCAGCTTGCCGCCAGTCTACGAGCAGTACTTC.

The J gene is TRBJ1-6, the V gene TRBV30; 8 nucleotides agree with TRBD1. Germline-derived CDR1 and CDR2 are GTSNPN and SVGIG (reference sequence). The CDR3 totals 15 residues. Germline trimming cut 3 bases from V and 7 bases from J; bases unmatched to any gene: 8. The CDR3 DNA sequence: TGTGCCTGGAGGGCGACAGGGGCCGTCAATTCACCCCTCCACTTT. Amino acid sequence: CAWRATGAVNSPLHF.

This chain links TRBV5-1 with TRBJ1-1, with D perhaps TRBD1 (5 bases). This CDR3 has 14 amino acids. The V and J ends lost 0 bases and 2 bases respectively, with 8 bases between them. Germline V CDR1 and CDR2: SGHRS, YFSETQ. CDR3 protein: CASSLVTANTEAFF. For the CDR3, the DNA is TGCGCCAGCAGCTTGGTGACAGCTAACACTGAAGCTTTCTTT.

This chain connects TRBV5-3 to TRBJ2-5, with 11 bases lining up with TRBD1. TRBV5-3 is assigned to the ORF class and has an uncertain function. The CDR3 runs 19 residues. J gave up 5 bases and V 3 bases, and 18 bases lay outside the gene matches. As DNA, the CDR3 is TGTGCCAGAAGCTGGGCGGGACAGGGGGTCGTATGCATAAGGGAGACCCAGTACTTC. It yields the protein CARSWAGQGVVCIRETQYF.

This chain connects TRBV24-1 to TRBJ1-1; 7 bases align to TRBD1. J lost 0 bases, V lost 4 bases, and 1 base had no gene match. The CDR3 extends over 14 amino acids. Germline CDR1 and CDR2: KGHDR and SFDVKD. This chain's CDR3 is CATSDDRVNTEAFF. DNA of the CDR3: TGTGCCACCAGTGACGACAGGGTGAACACTGAAGCTTTCTTT.

V gene TRBV19 combines with J gene TRBJ2-6, with 9 bases matching TRBD1. Germline CDR1 is LNHDA and CDR2 is SQIVND (reference sequence). The CDR3 covers 17 residues. The trim removed 10 bases at V and 2 bases at J, leaving 12 bases unmatched. The CDR3 reads CATSRDRVSPGANVLTF. The CDR3 DNA reads TGTGCCACCTCAAGGGACAGGGTGTCTCCTGGGGCCAACGTCCTGACTTTC.

V and J are TRBV18 and TRBJ2-2, with a possible D match to TRBD2 (6 bases). This CDR3 region has 15 residues. V was cut by 3 bases and J by 0 bases, with 8 bases left in between. CDR1 is KGHSH, CDR2 LQKENI, per germline. The CDR3 region is CASSPEGPNTGELFF. CDR3 coding DNA: TGTGCCAGCTCACCGGAGGGGCCGAACACCGGGGAGCTGTTTTTT.

The chain joins TRBV9 to TRBJ2-3; TRBD1 matches at 8 bases. The CDR3 has 15 residues. Germline V CDR1 and CDR2: SGDLS, YYNGEE. J was trimmed by 2 bases and V by 3 bases; bases with no gene match: 5. CDR3 DNA: TGTGCCAGCAGCGCGTACAGGGGGGACACAGATACGCAGTATTTT. This codes for CASSAYRGDTDTQYF. Variable domain in full (rest from reference TRBV9 and TRBJ2-3): DSGVTQTPKHLITATGQRVTLRCSPRSGDLSVYWYQQSLDQGLQFLIQYYNGEERAKGNILERFSAQQFPDLHSELNLSSLELGDSALYFCASSAYRGDTDTQYFGPGTRLTVL.

The rearrangement links TRBV4-1 to TRBJ1-2; 8 nucleotides agree with TRBD1. The CDR3 totals 17 residues. The ends lost 0 bases at V and 0 bases at J; junction bases unmatched: 6. Germline V gene sequence: CDR1 MGHRA, CDR2 YSYEKL. For the CDR3, the DNA is TGCGCCAGCAGCCAAGATGCAGGGGGCTTAGCTAACTATGGCTACACCTTC. Protein sequence: CASSQDAGGLANYGYTF.

There are a few counts of this clone. This chain connects TRBV7-6 to TRBJ1-3; maybe TRBD1 (6 bases). CDR1 and CDR2 from the germline V gene are SGHVS and FNYEAQ. The CDR3 totals 13 residues. V lost 4 bases and J 4 bases, leaving 8 bases between the germline ends. The CDR3 sequence is CASSSGTGNTIYF. The CDR3 region has the DNA TGTGCCAGCAGCTCAGGGACAGGAAACACCATATATTTT.